The T cell receptor (beta chain) under discussion was sequenced for a study of blood T cell repertoires in COVID-19. The wider study: COVID-19 samples, acute and convalescent, were from the United States, Italy and Spain.

Only in-frame clones appear in the TCRdb table, and some are missing; sequencing was by immunoSEQ multiplex PCR. The sample lists 140,000 or so clones, approximately 91% occurring once. The length of the CDR3 is 19 residues. The V gene end was trimmed by 4 bases and the J gene end by 7 bases; junction bases not matched to a gene: 15. The germline gives CDR1 MDHEN, CDR2 SYDVKM. The genes are TRBV28 and TRBJ2-3; 15 bases line up with TRBD2. The origin of this receptor is a man between 70 and 80 years old with acute or convalescent COVID-19. The sequenced material came from peripheral blood. The CDR3 nucleotides are TGTGCCAGCAGTTCTCGGACTAGCGGGAGGGTCGGAACTCGGTATACGCAGTATTTT. Protein: CASSSRTSGRVGTRYTQYF.